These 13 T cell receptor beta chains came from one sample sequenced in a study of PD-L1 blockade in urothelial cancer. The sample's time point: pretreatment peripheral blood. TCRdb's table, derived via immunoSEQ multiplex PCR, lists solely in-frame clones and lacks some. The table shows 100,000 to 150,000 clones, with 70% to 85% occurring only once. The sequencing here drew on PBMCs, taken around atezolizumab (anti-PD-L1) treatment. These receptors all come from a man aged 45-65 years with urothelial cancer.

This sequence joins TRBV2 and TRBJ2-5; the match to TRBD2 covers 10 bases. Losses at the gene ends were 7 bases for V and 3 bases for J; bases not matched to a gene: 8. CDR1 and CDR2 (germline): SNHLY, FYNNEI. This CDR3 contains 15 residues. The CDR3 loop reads CASTLAGATEETQYF. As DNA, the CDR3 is TGTGCCAGCACGCTAGCGGGGGCCACAGAAGAGACCCAGTACTTC.

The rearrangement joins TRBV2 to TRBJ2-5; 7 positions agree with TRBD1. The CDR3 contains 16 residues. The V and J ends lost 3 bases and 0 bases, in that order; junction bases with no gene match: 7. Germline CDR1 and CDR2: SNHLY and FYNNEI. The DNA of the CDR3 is TGTGCCAGCAGTGAGAAGGGGACAGTGTACCAAGAGACCCAGTACTTC. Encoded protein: CASSEKGTVYQETQYF.

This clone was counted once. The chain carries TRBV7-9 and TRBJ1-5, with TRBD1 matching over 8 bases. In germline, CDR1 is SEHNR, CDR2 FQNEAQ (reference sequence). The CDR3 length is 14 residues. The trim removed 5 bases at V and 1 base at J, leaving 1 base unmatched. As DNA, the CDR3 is TGTGCCAGCAGCCGGACAGGGAGCAATCAGCCCCAGCATTTT. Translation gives CASSRTGSNQPQHF.

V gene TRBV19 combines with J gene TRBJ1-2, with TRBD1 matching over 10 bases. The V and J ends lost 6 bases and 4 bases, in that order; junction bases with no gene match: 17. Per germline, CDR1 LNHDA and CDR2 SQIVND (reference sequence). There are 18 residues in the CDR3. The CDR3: CASSQSRTGGSGIYGYTF. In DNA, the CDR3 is TGTGCCAGTAGCCAATCCCGGACAGGGGGATCCGGAATCTATGGCTACACCTTC.

CDR3 nucleotides: TGTGCCAGTAGTACATGGGACAGGGCGAATTCACCCCTCCACTTT. Its protein is CASSTWDRANSPLHF. The rearrangement uses TRBV19 and TRBJ1-6; 9 bases are a match to TRBD1. CDR1 LNHDA and CDR2 SQIVND come from the germline V gene (reference sequence). CDR3 length equals 15 residues. The trim removed 4 bases at V and 7 bases at J, leaving 5 bases unmatched.

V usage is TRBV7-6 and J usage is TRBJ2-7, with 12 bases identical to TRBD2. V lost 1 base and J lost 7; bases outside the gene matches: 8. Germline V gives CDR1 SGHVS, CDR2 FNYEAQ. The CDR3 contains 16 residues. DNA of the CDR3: TGTGCCAGCAGCTTAGGACTAGCGGGAGATTCAGGGGAGCAGTACTTC. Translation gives CASSLGLAGDSGEQYF.

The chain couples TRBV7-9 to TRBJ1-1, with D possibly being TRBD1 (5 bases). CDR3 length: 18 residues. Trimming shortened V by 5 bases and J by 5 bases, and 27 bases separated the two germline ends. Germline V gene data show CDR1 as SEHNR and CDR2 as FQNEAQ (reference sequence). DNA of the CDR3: TGTGCCAGCAGCGCCCACCCAGGGTCTCAGGCCAAGAGGACTGAAGCTTTCTTT. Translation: CASSAHPGSQAKRTEAFF.

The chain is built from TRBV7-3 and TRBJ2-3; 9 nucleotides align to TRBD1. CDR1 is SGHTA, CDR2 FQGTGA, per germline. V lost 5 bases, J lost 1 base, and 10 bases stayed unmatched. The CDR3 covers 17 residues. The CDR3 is CASSPRDRAKGTDTQYF. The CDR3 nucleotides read TGTGCCAGCAGCCCGCGGGACAGGGCGAAGGGCACAGATACGCAGTATTTT. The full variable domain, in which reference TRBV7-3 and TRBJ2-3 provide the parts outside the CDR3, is GAGVSQTPSNKVTEKGKYVELRCDPISGHTALYWYRQSLGQGPEFLIYFQGTGAADDSGLPNDRFFAVRPEGSVSTLKIQRTERGDSAVYLCASSPRDRAKGTDTQYFGPGTRLTVL.

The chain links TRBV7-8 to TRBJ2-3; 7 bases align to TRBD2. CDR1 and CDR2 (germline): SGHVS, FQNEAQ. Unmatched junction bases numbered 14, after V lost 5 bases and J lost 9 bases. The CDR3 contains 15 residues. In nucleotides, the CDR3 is TGTGCCAGCAGCAAAGCGGGACTGACCTCGCTAACGCAGTATTTT. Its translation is CASSKAGLTSLTQYF.

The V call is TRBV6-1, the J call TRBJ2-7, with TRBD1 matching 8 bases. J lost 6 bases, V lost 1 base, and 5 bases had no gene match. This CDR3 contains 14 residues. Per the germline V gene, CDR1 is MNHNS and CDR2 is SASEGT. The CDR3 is CASSEEDRAGEQYF. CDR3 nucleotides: TGTGCCAGCAGTGAAGAGGACAGGGCGGGCGAGCAGTACTTC.

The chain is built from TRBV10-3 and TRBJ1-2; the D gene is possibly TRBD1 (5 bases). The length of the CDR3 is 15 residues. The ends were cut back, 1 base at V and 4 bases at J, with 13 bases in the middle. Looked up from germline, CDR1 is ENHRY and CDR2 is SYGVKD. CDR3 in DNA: TGTGCCATCAGTGAGTTTAGTGGACACCTCTATGGCTACACCTTC. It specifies CAISEFSGHLYGYTF.

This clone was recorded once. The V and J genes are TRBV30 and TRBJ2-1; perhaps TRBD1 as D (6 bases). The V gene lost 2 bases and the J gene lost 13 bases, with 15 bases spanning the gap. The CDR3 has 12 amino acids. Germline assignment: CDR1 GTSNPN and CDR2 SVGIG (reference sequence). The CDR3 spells CAWSPSQGLQFF. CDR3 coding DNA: TGTGCCTGGAGTCCAAGTCAGGGGCTACAGTTCTTC.

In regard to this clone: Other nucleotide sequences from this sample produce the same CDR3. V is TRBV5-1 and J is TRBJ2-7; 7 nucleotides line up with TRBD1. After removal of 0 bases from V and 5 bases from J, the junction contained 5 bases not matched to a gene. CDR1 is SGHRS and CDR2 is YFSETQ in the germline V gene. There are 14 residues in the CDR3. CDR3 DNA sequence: TGCGCCAGCAGCTTGGGCGACAGGGTCCACGAGCAGTACTTC. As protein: CASSLGDRVHEQYF.